The 26 T cell receptor beta chains listed next were all sequenced from one sample in a study of blood T cells in healthy people across ages. Combining a sample-barcoded 5' primer with a J-beta primer mix, a second PCR ran for roughly 7 to 12 cycles. TCRdb re-derived calls from the 5' RACE reads in MiXCR, one entry per CDR3 protein. This table holds 1.5 million or so distinct CDR3 sequences, around 40% found once. The material sequenced was blood. The origin of the receptors is a woman younger than 30 in good health.

This clonotype was counted only a few times. The V and J genes are TRBV28 and TRBJ2-7; D assignment may be TRBD1 or TRBD2 (6 bases each). CDR1 and CDR2 (germline): MDHEN, SYDVKM. With 3 bases removed from V and 3 bases from J, the gap between germline ends came to 18 bases. The CDR3 contains 16 residues. The CDR3 loop reads CASSLGMRDTVYEQYF. Here the CDR3 DNA reads TGTGCCAGCAGTTTGGGAATGCGGGACACAGTCTACGAGCAGTACTTC.

The gene calls are TRBV7-9 and TRBJ2-7; 10 nucleotides align to TRBD2. Looked up from germline, CDR1 is SEHNR and CDR2 is FQNEAQ (reference sequence). This CDR3 region has 13 residues. V trimming: 7 bases; J trimming: 4 bases; junction bases outside the gene matches: 4. For the CDR3, the DNA is TGTGCCAGCATCCGAGCGGGAGGGTACGAGCAGTACTTC. Its translation is CASIRAGGYEQYF.

This chain connects TRBV20-1 to TRBJ2-1; 11 nucleotides match TRBD2. This CDR3 spans 20 amino acids. Germline CDR1 reads DFQATT; CDR2 reads SNEGSKA (reference sequence). V lost 3 bases to trimming and J lost 0 bases; unmatched junction nucleotides: 16. CDR3 residues: CSASPTSGRSSLSSYNEQFF. DNA for the CDR3: TGCAGTGCTAGTCCAACTAGCGGGAGATCGTCCTTGAGCTCCTACAATGAGCAGTTCTTC.

V is TRBV20-1 and J is TRBJ2-1; 8 bases line up with TRBD2. J was trimmed by 8 bases and V by 6 bases; bases with no gene match: 18. There are 16 residues in the CDR3. Germline V CDR1 and CDR2: DFQATT, SNEGSKA (reference sequence). Here the CDR3 reads CSAIQPGLVHHDEQFF. In DNA form, the CDR3 reads TGCAGTGCAATCCAACCGGGACTAGTGCACCACGATGAGCAGTTCTTC.

The chain joins TRBV6-2 or TRBV6-3 to TRBJ2-1; 13 nucleotides align to TRBD2. The CDR3 is 16 residues long. Germline V CDR1 and CDR2: MNHEY, SVGEGT. V trimming: 9 bases; J trimming: 4 bases; junction bases outside the gene matches: 9. The CDR3 DNA reads TGTGCCAGTAGAGGACTAGCGGGAGCACGTTACAATGAGCAGTTCTTC. It yields the protein CASRGLAGARYNEQFF.

This clonotype turned up a few times. The genes are TRBV19 and TRBJ1-2; D unresolved. V was clipped by 4 bases and J by 2 bases, with 8 bases between them. The CDR3 contains 13 residues. Germline V gene sequence: CDR1 LNHDA, CDR2 SQIVND (reference sequence). In nucleotides, the CDR3 is TGTGCCAGTAGTAAAGTACAGAACTATGGCTACACCTTC. Its protein is CASSKVQNYGYTF.

This chain links TRBV6-5 with TRBJ1-6; possible D gene TRBD1, 6 bases. Germline values: CDR1 MNHEY, CDR2 SVGAGI. V lost 2 bases and J 8 bases, leaving 13 bases between the germline ends. This CDR3 is built from 15 residues. DNA for the CDR3: TGTGCCAGCAGTTACGACAGGTGGGGGGATTCACCCCTCCACTTT. As protein: CASSYDRWGDSPLHF.

The chain recombines TRBV27 with TRBJ1-2, with 8 bases aligning to TRBD1. Germline V gene lookup returns CDR1 MNHEY and CDR2 SMNVEV (reference sequence). The junction had 6 bases not matched to a gene; V was cut back by 4 bases and J by 8 bases. This CDR3 spans 13 amino acids. This chain's CDR3 is CASSSRTGHGYTF. CDR3 coding DNA: TGTGCCAGCAGTTCCCGGACAGGGCACGGCTACACCTTC.

V usage is TRBV3-1 and J usage is TRBJ1-2; no definite D call. Between the trimmed V and J ends, which lost 2 bases and 3 bases, there was a span of 10 bases. From germline, CDR1 is LGHDT and CDR2 YNNKEL (reference sequence). The CDR3 covers 14 residues. The CDR3 nucleotides read TGTGCCAGCAGCCAAATGGTGGCAGACTATGGCTACACCTTC. It encodes CASSQMVADYGYTF.

This clonotype appeared many times. CDR3 residues: CASSFGYEQYF. The CDR3 DNA is TGTGCCAGCAGTTTTGGCTACGAGCAGTACTTC. The rearrangement joins TRBV27 to TRBJ2-7; no clear D. The germline V and J ends were trimmed by 3 bases and 3 bases, with 3 bases remaining between them. Germline lookup yields CDR1 MNHEY and CDR2 SMNVEV (reference sequence). The CDR3 is 11 amino acids.

This clonotype was counted between two and nine times. V is TRBV9 and J is TRBJ2-7, with D possibly matching TRBD1 (5 bases). The CDR3 contains 18 residues. Trimming cost V 0 bases and J 4 bases, with 23 bases left between them. Germline loops: CDR1 SGDLS, CDR2 YYNGEE. The chain's CDR3 is CASSVAAYAGIVGYEQYF. Written as DNA, the CDR3 is TGTGCCAGCAGCGTAGCCGCGTATGCAGGGATAGTAGGATACGAGCAGTACTTC.

The J gene is TRBJ2-3, the V gene TRBV4-2; D perhaps matches TRBD2 (6 bases). The CDR3 extends over 16 amino acids. In germline, CDR1 is LGHNA, CDR2 YNFKEQ. Between the trimmed V and J ends, which lost 1 base and 2 bases, there was a span of 13 bases. CDR3 sequence reads: CASSQGVADSTDTQYF. The CDR3 DNA is TGTGCCAGCAGCCAAGGTGTAGCGGACTCCACAGATACGCAGTATTTT.

The J gene is TRBJ2-7, the V gene TRBV12-3 or TRBV12-4; 12 positions agree with TRBD2. The CDR3 contains 17 residues. Losses at the gene ends were 1 base for V and 7 bases for J; bases not matched to a gene: 11. CDR3 amino acids: CASSLDPGLAGDNEQYF. As DNA, the CDR3 is TGTGCCAGCAGTTTAGACCCGGGACTAGCGGGTGACAATGAGCAGTACTTC.

The chain has TRBV27 and TRBJ2-1; 10 bases fit TRBD2. CDR1 is MNHEY and CDR2 is SMNVEV in the germline V gene (reference sequence). V shed 4 bases and J 3 bases; nucleotides not matched to a gene: 9. CDR3 length equals 17 residues. DNA for the CDR3: TGTGCCAGCAGTTCTTTTCTAGCGGGGGACCTCTACAATGAGCAGTTCTTC. It yields the protein CASSSFLAGDLYNEQFF.

This clonotype was recorded a few times. CDR3: CASSRNIGRADYGYTF. DNA of the CDR3: TGTGCCAGCAGCCGTAACATAGGGCGGGCGGACTATGGCTACACCTTC. This chain joins TRBV7-6 and TRBJ1-2, with D hard to call. The CDR3 runs to 16 residues. Trimming took 5 bases from V and 3 from J, leaving 19 bases between them. The germline V gene encodes CDR1 SGHVS and CDR2 FNYEAQ.

This chain uses TRBV30 with TRBJ2-2; TRBD2 agrees at 7 bases. Germline CDR1 is GTSNPN and CDR2 is SVGIG (reference sequence). V trimming: 3 bases; J trimming: 5 bases; junction bases outside the gene matches: 12. CDR3 size: 16 residues. CDR3 in amino acids: CAWRRWEGRGTGELFF. The CDR3 DNA follows: TGTGCCTGGAGACGGTGGGAGGGCCGGGGTACCGGGGAGCTGTTTTTT.

The genes are TRBV11-2 and TRBJ2-1, with TRBD2 identical over 11 bases. The V segment lost 2 bases and the J segment 7 bases; nucleotides outside the gene matches: 10. Per the germline V gene, CDR1 is SGHAT and CDR2 is FQNNGV. CDR3 length: 17 residues. The CDR3 DNA follows: TGTGCCAGCAGCTTAAACCCTCCTAGCGGGGGGTATAATGAGCAGTTCTTC. Residues: CASSLNPPSGGYNEQFF. The full variable domain, completed using reference TRBV11-2 and TRBJ2-1, is EAGVAQSPRYKIIEKRQSVAFWCNPISGHATLYWYQQILGQGPKLLIQFQNNGVVDDSQLPKDRFSAERLKGVDSTLKIQPAKLEDSAVYLCASSLNPPSGGYNEQFFGPGTRLTVL.

A note on this clonotype: A read error may be the cause here, since a much bigger clone is one base away. The chain employs TRBV27 and TRBJ2-7, with 9 bases that match TRBD2. This CDR3 comprises 14 residues. The V gene end was trimmed by 5 bases and the J gene end by 1 base; junction bases not matched to a gene: 3. CDR1 and CDR2 (germline): MNHEY, SMNVEV (reference sequence). The DNA of the CDR3 is TGTGCCAGCAGTGCGGGAGGGCGTTCCTACGAGCAGTACTTC. It yields the protein CASSAGGRSYEQYF.

The genes are TRBV27 and TRBJ2-1, with TRBD2 identical over 7 bases. The CDR3 runs to 13 residues. The germline gives CDR1 MNHEY, CDR2 SMNVEV (reference sequence). After removal of 6 bases from V and 6 bases from J, the junction contained 5 bases not matched to a gene. This CDR3 is CASSPGGFNEQFF. As DNA, the CDR3 is TGTGCCAGCAGCCCCGGGGGGTTCAATGAGCAGTTCTTC.

This clonotype was observed many times. The rearrangement uses TRBV10-3 and TRBJ2-3; tentative D call: TRBD2 (6 bases). CDR3 size: 14 residues. V lost 7 bases, J lost 0 bases, and 11 bases lay in between. Germline assignment: CDR1 ENHRY and CDR2 SYGVKD. CDR3 sequence (DNA): TGTGCCATCAAGGTGGGGACTAGCACAGATACGCAGTATTTT. This codes for CAIKVGTSTDTQYF.

There are a few counts of this clonotype. The V and J genes are TRBV20-1 and TRBJ2-7; TRBD1 agrees at 9 bases. From germline, CDR1 is DFQATT and CDR2 SNEGSKA (reference sequence). Trimming removed 4 bases from V and 3 bases from J; junction bases left unmatched: 7. The CDR3 loop spans 14 amino acids. CDR3: CSAITGTGLYEQYF. The CDR3 DNA is TGCAGTGCTATAACCGGGACAGGGCTCTACGAGCAGTACTTC.

V and J are TRBV7-9 and TRBJ1-4; D call uncertain. Trimming shortened V by 5 bases and J by 6 bases, and 10 bases separated the two germline ends. The V gene's germline CDR1 is SEHNR and CDR2 FQNEAQ (reference sequence). CDR3 length: 13 residues. CDR3 in amino acids: CASSKSTDEKLFF. DNA of the CDR3: TGTGCCAGCAGCAAAAGCACAGATGAAAAACTGTTTTTT. Combining the CDR3 with reference TRBV7-9 and TRBJ1-4 gives the whole variable domain DTGVSQNPRHKITKRGQNVTFRCDPISEHNRLYWYRQTLGQGPEFLTYFQNEAQLEKSRLLSDRFSAERPKGSFSTLEIQRTEQGDSAMYLCASSKSTDEKLFFGSGTQLSVL.

The chain uses TRBV6-4 and TRBJ2-2; the D gene is possibly TRBD2 (5 bases). The CDR3 consists of 15 residues. V shed 8 bases and J shed 6 bases, with 19 bases lying between them. Germline V lookup: CDR1 MRHNA, CDR2 SNTAGT. The CDR3 spells CASQSGRGNSGELFF. The CDR3 DNA sequence: TGTGCCAGCCAATCCGGACGGGGTAACTCCGGGGAGCTGTTTTTT.

This sequence joins TRBV7-8 and TRBJ1-5, with unresolved D. Trimming pared 1 base from V and 1 base from J, leaving 8 bases between. Germline values: CDR1 SGHVS, CDR2 FQNEAQ. This CDR3 is built from 15 residues. The CDR3 DNA reads as TGTGCCAGCAGCTTAGTCCTCAGCAGCAATCAGCCCCAGCATTTT. This translates into CASSLVLSSNQPQHF.

A few counts support this clonotype. V usage is TRBV20-1 and J usage is TRBJ1-3; D is unclear. From germline, CDR1 is DFQATT and CDR2 SNEGSKA (reference sequence). Trimming left V 6 bases short and J 0 bases short, with 6 bases between. The CDR3 is 12 amino acids. CDR3 nucleotides: TGCAGTGCCTCCAGCTCTGGAAACACCATATATTTT. Its translation is CSASSSGNTIYF.

The chain carries TRBV25-1 and TRBJ1-5, with unresolved D. This CDR3 has 20 residues. Germline CDR1 reads MGHDK; CDR2 reads SYGVNS. Deletions cut 7 bases from V and 1 base from J, with 29 bases between. The CDR3 region has the DNA TGTGCCAGCAACCTTGCTAAACGCCTCCCGGGAGCTTTAAGCAATCAGCCCCAGCATTTT. Translated: CASNLAKRLPGALSNQPQHF.